This T cell receptor (beta chain) was sequenced in a study of blood T cell repertoires in COVID-19. Study-level information: The origin of the acute and convalescent COVID-19 samples was the United States, Italy and Spain. Sample material is recorded as cDNA or gDNA derived from T cells, B-cell-depleted T cells, or PBMCs.

Per the study methods: Amplification of reference gene primers was used by the study to estimate nucleated cell counts. The repertoire was sequenced with immunoSEQ multiplex PCR; TCRdb's copy has only in-frame clones and lacks some. The V and J calls and clone size are taken from that table; D and trimming were inferred from the DNA. Here the sample spans tens of thousands of clones, about 91% being singletons. The CDR3 contains 15 residues. V was clipped by 8 bases and J by 0 bases, with 14 bases between them. Germline V gene sequence: CDR1 LGHNA, CDR2 YNFKEQ. This receptor was obtained from a man aged 70 or older with active or convalescent COVID-19. This chain connects TRBV4-2 to TRBJ1-3; maybe TRBD1 (6 bases). Sequenced: peripheral blood. The CDR3 bases are TGTGCCAGCCTAGGGGGGGCTTCCTCTGGAAACACCATATATTTT. Its translation is CASLGGASSGNTIYF.